The T cell receptor (beta chain) under discussion was sequenced for a study of T cell changes during pregnancy in multiple sclerosis. Data came from immunoSEQ multiplex PCR; TCRdb stores just in-frame clones and leaves some out. The sample has approximately 65,000 clones, about 96% seen once; the top ten hold around 2.5%. Trimming cost V 2 bases and J 2 bases, with 13 bases left between them. CDR1 is SQVTM and CDR2 is ANQGSEA in the germline V gene. There are 14 residues in the CDR3. The clonotype originates from a female donor with multiple sclerosis, enrolled in a pregnancy study. The sequencing used CD8+ T cells from peripheral blood mononuclear cells, collected after pregnancy. The J gene is TRBJ2-7, the V gene TRBV29-1, with D tentatively TRBD2 (6 bases). The CDR3 sequence is CSVERAGTPYEQYF. The DNA of the CDR3 is TGCAGCGTTGAAAGGGCCGGGACTCCCTACGAGCAGTACTTC.